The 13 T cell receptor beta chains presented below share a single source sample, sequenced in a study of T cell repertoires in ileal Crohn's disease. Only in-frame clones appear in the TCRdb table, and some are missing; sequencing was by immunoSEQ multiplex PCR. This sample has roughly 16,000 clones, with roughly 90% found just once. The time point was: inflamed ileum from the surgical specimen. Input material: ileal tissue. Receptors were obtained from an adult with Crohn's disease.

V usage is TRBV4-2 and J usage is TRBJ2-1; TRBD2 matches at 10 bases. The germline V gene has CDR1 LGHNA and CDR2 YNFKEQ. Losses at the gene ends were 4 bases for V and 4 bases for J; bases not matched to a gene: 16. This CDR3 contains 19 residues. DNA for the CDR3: TGTGCCAGCAGCCCGCTCTCGGGGAGCGGGGGGGCGGCTTACAATGAGCAGTTCTTC. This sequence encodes CASSPLSGSGGAAYNEQFF.

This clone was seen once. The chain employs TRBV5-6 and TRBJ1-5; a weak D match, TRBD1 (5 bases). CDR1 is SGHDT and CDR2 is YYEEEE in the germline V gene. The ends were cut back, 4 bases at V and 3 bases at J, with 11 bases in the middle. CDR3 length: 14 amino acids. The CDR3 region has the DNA TGTGCCAGCAGCCGAGGACACATCAATCAGCCCCAGCATTTT. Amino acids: CASSRGHINQPQHF.

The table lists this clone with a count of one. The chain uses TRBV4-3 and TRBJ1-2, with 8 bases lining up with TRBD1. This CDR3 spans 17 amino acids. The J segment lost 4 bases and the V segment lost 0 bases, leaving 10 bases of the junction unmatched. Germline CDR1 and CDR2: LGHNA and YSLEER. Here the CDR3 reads CASSQEFGDRSFYGYTF. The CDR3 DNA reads TGCGCCAGCAGCCAAGAGTTTGGGGACAGGAGTTTCTATGGCTACACCTTC.

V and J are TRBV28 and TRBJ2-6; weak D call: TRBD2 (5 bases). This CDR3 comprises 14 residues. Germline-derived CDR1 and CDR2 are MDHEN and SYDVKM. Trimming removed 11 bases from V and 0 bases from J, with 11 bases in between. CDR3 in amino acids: CASNGGSGANVLTF. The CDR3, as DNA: TGTGCCTCAAATGGAGGCTCTGGGGCCAACGTCCTGACTTTC. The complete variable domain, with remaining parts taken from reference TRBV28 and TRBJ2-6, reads DVKVTQSSRYLVKRTGEKVFLECVQDMDHENMFWYRQDPGLGLRLIYFSYDVKMKEKGDIPEGYSVSREKKERFSLILESASTNQTSMYLCASNGGSGANVLTFGAGSRLTVL.

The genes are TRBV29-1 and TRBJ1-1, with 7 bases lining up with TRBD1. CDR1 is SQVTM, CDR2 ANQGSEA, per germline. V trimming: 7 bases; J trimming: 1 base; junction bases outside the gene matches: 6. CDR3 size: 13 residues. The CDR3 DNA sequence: TGCAGCGCTACGGGGACAGCGAACACTGAAGCTTTCTTT. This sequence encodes CSATGTANTEAFF.

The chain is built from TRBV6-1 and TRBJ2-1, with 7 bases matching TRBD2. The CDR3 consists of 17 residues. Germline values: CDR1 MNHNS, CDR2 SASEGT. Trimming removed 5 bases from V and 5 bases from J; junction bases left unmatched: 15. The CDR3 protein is CASSKGPGLTTDNEQFF. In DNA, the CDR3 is TGTGCCAGCAGTAAAGGACCGGGACTAACGACTGACAATGAGCAGTTCTTC.

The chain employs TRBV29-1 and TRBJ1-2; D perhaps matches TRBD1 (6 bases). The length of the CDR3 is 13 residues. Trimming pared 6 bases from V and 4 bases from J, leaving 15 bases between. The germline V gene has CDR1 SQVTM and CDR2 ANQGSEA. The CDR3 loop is CSVLIQGAYGYTF. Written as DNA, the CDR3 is TGCAGCGTCCTAATACAGGGAGCCTATGGCTACACCTTC.

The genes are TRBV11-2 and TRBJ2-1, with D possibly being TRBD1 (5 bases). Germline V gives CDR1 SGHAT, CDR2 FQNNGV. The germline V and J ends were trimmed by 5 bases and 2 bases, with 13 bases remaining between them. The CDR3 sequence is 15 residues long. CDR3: CASSPQWGAYNEQFF. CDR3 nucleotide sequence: TGTGCCAGCAGCCCACAATGGGGCGCCTACAATGAGCAGTTCTTC.

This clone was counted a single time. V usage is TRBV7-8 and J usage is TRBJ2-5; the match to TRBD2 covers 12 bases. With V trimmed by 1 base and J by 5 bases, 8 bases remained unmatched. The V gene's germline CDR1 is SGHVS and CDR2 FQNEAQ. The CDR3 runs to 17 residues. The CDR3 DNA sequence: TGTGCCAGCAGCTTAGGGCTAGCGGGGGGGTTCGGCGAGACCCAGTACTTC. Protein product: CASSLGLAGGFGETQYF.

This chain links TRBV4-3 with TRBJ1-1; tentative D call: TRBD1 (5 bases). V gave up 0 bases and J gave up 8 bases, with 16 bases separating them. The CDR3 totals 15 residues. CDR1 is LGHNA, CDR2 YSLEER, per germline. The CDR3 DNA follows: TGCGCCAGCAGCCAAGATATGGGGGGGATAAAGGAAGCTTTCTTT. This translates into CASSQDMGGIKEAFF.

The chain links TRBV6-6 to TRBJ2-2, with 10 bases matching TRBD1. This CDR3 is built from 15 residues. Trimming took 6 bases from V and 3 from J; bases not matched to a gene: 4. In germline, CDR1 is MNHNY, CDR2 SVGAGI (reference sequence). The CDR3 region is CASRTGTGDTGELFF. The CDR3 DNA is TGTGCCAGCAGAACCGGGACAGGGGACACCGGGGAGCTGTTTTTT.

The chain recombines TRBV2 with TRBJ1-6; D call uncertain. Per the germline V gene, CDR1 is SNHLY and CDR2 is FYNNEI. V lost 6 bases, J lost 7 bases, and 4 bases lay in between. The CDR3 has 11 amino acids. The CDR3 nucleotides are TGTGCCAGCAGCCTAAATTCACCCCTCCACTTT. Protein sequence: CASSLNSPLHF. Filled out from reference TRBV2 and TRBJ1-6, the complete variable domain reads EPEVTQTPSHQVTQMGQEVILRCVPISNHLYFYWYRQILGQKVEFLVSFYNNEISEKSEIFDDQFSVERPDGSNFTLKIRSTKLEDSAMYFCASSLNSPLHFGNGTRLTVT.

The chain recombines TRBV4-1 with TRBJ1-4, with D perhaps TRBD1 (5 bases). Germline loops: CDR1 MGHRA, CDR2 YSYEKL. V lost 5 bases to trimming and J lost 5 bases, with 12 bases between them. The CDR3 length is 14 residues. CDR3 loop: CASSTGTGNEKLFF. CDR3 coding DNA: TGCGCCAGCAGCACCGGGACGGGGAATGAAAAACTGTTTTTT.